This T cell receptor beta chain is drawn from a study of T cells in Graves' hyperthyroidism and ophthalmopathy (dated by TCRdb to between 2018 and 2021). With respect to the entire study: Peripheral blood was collected at initial diagnosis, before any treatment. To identify distinguishing TCR V-J signatures, a discovery cohort of 100 or so patients was used, comprising 43 with Graves' ophthalmopathy and around 57 with stable Graves' hyperthyroidism. The 100 or so discovery patients were randomly divided into training and test sets at a 7:3 ratio. Following sampling, methimazole starting at 30 mg daily was given to hyperthyroidism patients, and high-dose intravenous methylprednisolone was given to ophthalmopathy patients. The study also compared thyroid tissue and blood T-cell repertoires from more than 5 Graves' hyperthyroidism patients. TCR Vbeta CDR3 sequencing of roughly 140 peripheral blood samples (43 ophthalmopathy, 75 or so hyperthyroidism and some 17 progressor patients) is reported in the paper. Whether ophthalmopathy could be predicted prospectively was tested in an independent validation cohort made up of 18 to 20 hyperthyroidism patients plus 17 patients who later progressed to ophthalmopathy.

Only a few counts were recorded for this clonotype. The antigen this receptor binds is unknown. Qualities for individual bases were not recorded, and no much larger clone is one base off. From the cysteine through the phenylalanine, the CDR3 covers 14 amino acids. Only the CDR3 portion is preserved as DNA: 42 bases, with reading frame beginning at the first base. Trimming takes 4 bases from V and 4 bases from J, and the germline ends sit 13 bases apart. CDR1 and CDR2 (LNHDA, SQIVND) derive from the germline V gene (reference sequence). Broad study findings and their caveats: In validation, the model predicted progression to ophthalmopathy with roughly 70% sensitivity and less than 80% specificity, a median of about 6 months before onset. Most expanded thyroid clonotypes (frequency above 0.001) were also detected in blood, suggesting blood repertoires may reflect thyroid immune responses. In cross-validation, a model built on a 13 V-J signature told ophthalmopathy apart from stable hyperthyroidism with roughly 87% sensitivity and roughly 81% specificity, and in testing the same model reached 80%/75%. Sample size was not statistically predetermined, and investigators were not blinded to group allocation.

Graves' hyperthyroidism was defined as stable when no progression to ophthalmopathy occurred over 18 months of follow-up. Hyperthyroidism patients were newly diagnosed, had a disease duration of under 2 months, and were aged 18 to 65 years. The study excluded patients with uncontrolled infections, other autoimmune diseases, pregnancy or lactation. Diagnoses relied on clinical symptoms, serum thyroxine and TRAb, thyroid ultrasound and orbital computed tomography. PBMCs were isolated from more than 9 ml of fresh peripheral blood by Ficoll-Paque density gradient centrifugation. Total RNA was extracted using Trizol reagent, and RNA quality was assessed on an Agilent 2100 Bioanalyzer. Amplification of TCR beta CDR3 regions was carried out from RNA transcripts. A first-round RT-PCR of the TCR CDR3 used the HTBI primer set with the Qiagen OneStep RT-PCR kit. A second multiplex PCR round built the libraries, followed by size selection and purification. The libraries were sequenced on an Illumina HiSeq2000 using paired-end 100 bp reads. In the original analysis: Raw data were processed with SOAPnuke, discarding reads with adapters, uncalled bases, mean Phred below 15, or no exact constant-primer or identifier match. High-quality paired reads were merged using COPE v1.2.5, and each unique nucleotide sequence was defined as a clonotype. MiTCR v1.1 was used to align the clonotypes against IMGT TRBV, TRBD and TRBJ reference segments. Analysis was restricted to V-J combinations with a frequency above 0.0001, which covered roughly 99% of repertoires. The TCS score was defined as the ratio of F50 (clonal expansion) to E x V (chaos), calculated using BLOSUM62-based TCRdist between CDR3 peptides within each V-J. Welch's t-statistics and random forest reduced approximately 520 V-J features to roughly 13, which were used in a naive Bayes classifier (R e1071). The Morisita-Horn index was used to measure how similar the thyroid and blood repertoires were. The raw public data were reprocessed by TCRdb itself: fastp quality trimming at Q25, MiXCR clonotype calling, in-frame beta chains only. Entries are consolidated by CDR3 protein sequence, retaining the most common genes and DNA. The V and J calls follow TCRdb's processing rather than the paper's. The sample table shows about 840,000 distinct CDR3 sequences, and 35% to 45% are seen once. Of the sample, about 8.9% falls within the top ten clones.

The sample comprised blood. The rearrangement combines TRBV19 with TRBJ1-1; the D gene lacks a confident call. This clonotype was obtained from a man younger than 35 with Graves' hyperthyroidism. The CDR3 sequence is CASSTEILSTEAFF. The bases are TGTGCCAGTAGTACCGAAATTTTGAGCACTGAAGCTTTCTTT.